Described below is a single TCR beta chain sequence and its context. Its antigen is as yet unknown. The CDR3 sequence is 16 residues long. Germline assignment: CDR1 MDHEN and CDR2 SYDVKM. The junction had 12 bases not matched to a gene; V was cut back by 6 bases and J by 7 bases. The record originates from a study of shared clonotypes between healthy human individuals. Study results and caveats: Approximately 4.5% was the fraction of naive CD4 clonotypes found shared across a few donors. Clonotype sharing among donors was thought likely to change with sequencing depth. Generally, naive subsets came out with larger estimated richness than memory subsets.

Deep-level assay runs were performed. Assay: immunoSEQ multiplex PCR; the TCRdb copy retains only in-frame clones and omits some. The sample shows 550,000 to 850,000 clones, around 77% of them seen only once. This sequence originates from a woman aged 25 to 39 in good health. The sequencing sample was made of memory CD4+ T cells sorted from blood. The subset denotes: CD45RA-negative fraction. The gene calls are TRBV28 and TRBJ2-7; 13 nucleotides align to TRBD2. This chain's CDR3 is CASSSGLAGVMREQYF. The CDR3 DNA reads TGTGCCAGCAGCTCCGGACTAGCGGGAGTCATGAGGGAGCAGTACTTC.